What follows are 17 T cell receptor beta chains derived from one specimen sequenced in a study of Ad26.COV2.S vaccination and SARS-CoV-2 variants. Sequenced by immunoSEQ multiplex PCR; TCRdb stores in-frame clones only, minus some. The table includes roughly 350,000 clones, 65% to 90% detected once. Sample treatment: roughly 19 received Ad26.COV2.S at low or high dose, single or two shots; a few received placebo; per-sample allocation not given. Samples analyzed were those drawn on day 63 after the first vaccine or placebo injection. This specimen was peripheral blood, taken in a trial of Ad26.COV2.S vaccine versus placebo. The receptors were gathered from a person aged 18-60 years who received the Ad26.COV2.S COVID-19 vaccine or a placebo.

The rearrangement links TRBV5-6 to TRBJ2-3, with 11 nucleotides matching TRBD2. The CDR3 length is 17 residues. Germline assignment: CDR1 SGHDT and CDR2 YYEEEE. Trimming cost V 3 bases and J 0 bases; bases outside gene matches: 6. CDR3 sequence: CASSSRTSGLSTDTQYF. In DNA form, the CDR3 reads TGTGCCAGCAGCTCCCGGACTAGCGGGCTTAGCACAGATACGCAGTATTTT.

Points on this clone: The same CDR3 can be traced to other DNA sequences in this sample. V is TRBV10-3 and J is TRBJ1-4; D is possibly TRBD1 (5 bases). This CDR3 has 13 amino acids. The germline V and J ends were trimmed by 8 bases and 2 bases, with 9 bases remaining between them. From germline, CDR1 is ENHRY and CDR2 SYGVKD. This CDR3 is CAIGDATNEKLFF. The CDR3 coding sequence is TGTGCCATCGGGGACGCGACTAATGAAAAACTGTTTTTT.

The chain couples TRBV27 to TRBJ2-3, with D perhaps matching TRBD2 (5 bases). This CDR3 contains 13 residues. Looked up from germline, CDR1 is MNHEY and CDR2 is SMNVEV (reference sequence). Deletions cut 2 bases from V and 4 bases from J, with 7 bases between. The CDR3 sequence is CASSLEGPDTQYF. CDR3 nucleotides: TGTGCCAGCAGTTTAGAGGGCCCAGATACGCAGTATTTT.

The J gene is TRBJ1-1, the V gene TRBV5-6; D remains unclear. Germline CDR1 and CDR2: SGHDT and YYEEEE. The CDR3 has 14 amino acids. V lost 2 bases and J 0 bases, leaving 8 bases between the germline ends. The CDR3 DNA reads as TGTGCCAGCAGCTTAGGGATCCTGAACACTGAAGCTTTCTTT. Protein: CASSLGILNTEAFF.

The CDR3 protein is CASREYTGELFF. The CDR3 DNA sequence: TGTGCCAGCAGGGAGTACACCGGGGAGCTGTTTTTT. V is TRBV28 and J is TRBJ2-2; D ambiguous. The length of the CDR3 is 12 residues. Germline CDR1 and CDR2: MDHEN and SYDVKM. Deletions cut 6 bases from V and 3 bases from J, with 5 bases between. The variable domain in full, completed from reference TRBV28 and TRBJ2-2, reads DVKVTQSSRYLVKRTGEKVFLECVQDMDHENMFWYRQDPGLGLRLIYFSYDVKMKEKGDIPEGYSVSREKKERFSLILESASTNQTSMYLCASREYTGELFFGEGSRLTVL.

The chain combines TRBV4-3 with TRBJ2-7, with D possibly being TRBD2 (6 bases). This CDR3 region has 20 residues. V was shortened by 0 bases and J by 2 bases, with 26 bases between the two germline ends. Per the germline V gene, CDR1 is LGHNA and CDR2 is YSLEER. The CDR3 loop is CASSQELGRDSTFGTYEQYF. The CDR3 nucleotides read TGCGCCAGCAGCCAAGAATTAGGAAGGGACTCTACGTTTGGGACCTACGAGCAGTACTTC.

The chain has TRBV9 and TRBJ2-3, with D maybe TRBD2 (5 bases). CDR1 and CDR2 (germline): SGDLS, YYNGEE. The CDR3 sequence is 15 residues long. V was shortened by 7 bases and J by 1 base, with 16 bases between the two germline ends. CDR3 DNA: TGTGCCAGCTGCGAGGGCCTGAGGGGCACAGATACGCAGTATTTT. Its translation is CASCEGLRGTDTQYF.

The rearrangement joins TRBV10-3 to TRBJ2-7; 8 nucleotides agree with TRBD1. The V gene's germline CDR1 is ENHRY and CDR2 SYGVKD. The CDR3 spans 14 residues. The V gene end was trimmed by 6 bases and the J gene end by 6 bases; junction bases not matched to a gene: 10. The CDR3 protein is CAISGQGESVEQYF. The CDR3 DNA sequence: TGTGCCATCAGCGGACAGGGAGAGTCCGTCGAGCAGTACTTC.

The genes are TRBV7-2 and TRBJ1-6, with D maybe TRBD1 (5 bases). CDR3 size: 16 residues. Trimming shortened V by 2 bases and J by 4 bases, and 12 bases separated the two germline ends. Germline CDR1 is SGHTA and CDR2 is FQGNSA. CDR3 bases: TGTGCCAGCAGCTTAAGCGGCAGGGAGTATAATTCACCCCTCCACTTT. Residues: CASSLSGREYNSPLHF.

The CDR3 nucleotides are TGTGCCAGCAGCCCCGGGACTAGCGGGATGGCCTACAATGAGCAGTTCTTC. Amino acids: CASSPGTSGMAYNEQFF. The V and J genes are TRBV7-3 and TRBJ2-1, with 13 nucleotides matching TRBD2. The V gene's germline CDR1 is SGHTA and CDR2 FQGTGA. V was clipped by 5 bases and J by 2 bases; unmatched bases: 6. CDR3 length equals 17 residues.

This chain connects TRBV7-9 to TRBJ2-3; D unclear. The CDR3 contains 13 residues. V shed 1 base and J shed 3 bases, with 5 bases lying between them. The germline gives CDR1 SEHNR, CDR2 FQNEAQ (reference sequence). The CDR3 region is CASSLEETDTQYF. The DNA for the CDR3 is TGTGCCAGCAGCTTAGAGGAGACAGATACGCAGTATTTT. Using reference TRBV7-9 and TRBJ2-3 for the parts outside the CDR3, the full variable domain is DTGVSQNPRHKITKRGQNVTFRCDPISEHNRLYWYRQTLGQGPEFLTYFQNEAQLEKSRLLSDRFSAERPKGSFSTLEIQRTEQGDSAMYLCASSLEETDTQYFGPGTRLTVL.

V and J are TRBV28 and TRBJ1-1; D might be TRBD1 (5 bases). The germline V gene has CDR1 MDHEN and CDR2 SYDVKM. V was cut by 7 bases and J by 3 bases, with 18 bases left in between. This CDR3 comprises 15 residues. CDR3 DNA: TGTGCCAGCACCTTCGGAGGGGTAGGGTACACTGAAGCTTTCTTT. Its translation: CASTFGGVGYTEAFF.

The chain carries TRBV5-4 and TRBJ1-2, with 11 bases aligning to TRBD1. The CDR3 is made up of 14 amino acids. CDR1 and CDR2 (germline): SGHNT, YYREEE (reference sequence). After removal of 0 bases from V and 6 bases from J, the junction contained 1 base not matched to a gene. The CDR3 DNA reads TGTGCCAGCAGCTTGGGGACAGGGGGCCATGGCTACACCTTC. This codes for CASSLGTGGHGYTF.

This chain uses TRBV2 with TRBJ2-1, with D unresolved. V dropped 3 bases and J dropped 16 bases, with 13 bases sitting between them. CDR1 is SNHLY, CDR2 FYNNEI, per germline. The CDR3 totals 11 residues. CDR3 in amino acids: CASSDMFRLFF. Here the CDR3 DNA reads TGTGCCAGCAGTGACATGTTCAGGCTTTTCTTC.

The J gene is TRBJ2-7, the V gene TRBV6-6; D not certain. Germline V gene data show CDR1 as MNHNY and CDR2 as SVGAGI (reference sequence). With 5 bases removed from V and 4 bases from J, the gap between germline ends came to 9 bases. The CDR3 is 12 amino acids. CDR3 in amino acids: CASSPQRYEQYF. DNA for the CDR3: TGTGCCAGCAGTCCCCAGAGGTACGAGCAGTACTTC.

This clone has just one count. The rearrangement uses TRBV5-4 and TRBJ2-5; no clear D. The V gene lost 4 bases and the J gene lost 0 bases, with 10 bases spanning the gap. Germline CDR1 and CDR2: SGHNT and YYREEE (reference sequence). The CDR3 has 14 residues. The DNA for the CDR3 is TGTGCCAGCAGCCTAACTGAGTACCAAGAGACCCAGTACTTC. Encoded protein: CASSLTEYQETQYF.

The chain combines TRBV6-5 with TRBJ2-3, with a possible D match to TRBD2 (6 bases). Germline CDR1 MNHEY, CDR2 SVGAGI. This CDR3 comprises 15 residues. V lost 5 bases and J 1 base, leaving 13 bases between the germline ends. CDR3 sequence reads: CASSHSGRGTDTQYF. As DNA, the CDR3 is TGTGCCAGCAGTCATAGCGGTAGGGGCACAGATACGCAGTATTTT.